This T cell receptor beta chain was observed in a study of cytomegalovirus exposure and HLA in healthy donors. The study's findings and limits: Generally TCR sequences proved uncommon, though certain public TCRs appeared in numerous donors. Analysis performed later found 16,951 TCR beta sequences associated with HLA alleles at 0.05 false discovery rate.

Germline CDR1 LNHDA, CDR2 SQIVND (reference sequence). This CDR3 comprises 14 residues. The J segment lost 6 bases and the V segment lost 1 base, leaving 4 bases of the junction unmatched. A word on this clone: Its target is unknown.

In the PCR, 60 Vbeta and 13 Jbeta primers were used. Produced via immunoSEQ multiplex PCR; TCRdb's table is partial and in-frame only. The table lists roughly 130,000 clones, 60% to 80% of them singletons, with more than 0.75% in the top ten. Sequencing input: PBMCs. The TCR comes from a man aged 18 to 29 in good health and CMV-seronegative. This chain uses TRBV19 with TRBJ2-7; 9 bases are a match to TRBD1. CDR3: CASSIVGTGSEQYF. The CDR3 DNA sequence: TGTGCCAGTAGTATAGTCGGGACAGGGAGCGAGCAGTACTTC.